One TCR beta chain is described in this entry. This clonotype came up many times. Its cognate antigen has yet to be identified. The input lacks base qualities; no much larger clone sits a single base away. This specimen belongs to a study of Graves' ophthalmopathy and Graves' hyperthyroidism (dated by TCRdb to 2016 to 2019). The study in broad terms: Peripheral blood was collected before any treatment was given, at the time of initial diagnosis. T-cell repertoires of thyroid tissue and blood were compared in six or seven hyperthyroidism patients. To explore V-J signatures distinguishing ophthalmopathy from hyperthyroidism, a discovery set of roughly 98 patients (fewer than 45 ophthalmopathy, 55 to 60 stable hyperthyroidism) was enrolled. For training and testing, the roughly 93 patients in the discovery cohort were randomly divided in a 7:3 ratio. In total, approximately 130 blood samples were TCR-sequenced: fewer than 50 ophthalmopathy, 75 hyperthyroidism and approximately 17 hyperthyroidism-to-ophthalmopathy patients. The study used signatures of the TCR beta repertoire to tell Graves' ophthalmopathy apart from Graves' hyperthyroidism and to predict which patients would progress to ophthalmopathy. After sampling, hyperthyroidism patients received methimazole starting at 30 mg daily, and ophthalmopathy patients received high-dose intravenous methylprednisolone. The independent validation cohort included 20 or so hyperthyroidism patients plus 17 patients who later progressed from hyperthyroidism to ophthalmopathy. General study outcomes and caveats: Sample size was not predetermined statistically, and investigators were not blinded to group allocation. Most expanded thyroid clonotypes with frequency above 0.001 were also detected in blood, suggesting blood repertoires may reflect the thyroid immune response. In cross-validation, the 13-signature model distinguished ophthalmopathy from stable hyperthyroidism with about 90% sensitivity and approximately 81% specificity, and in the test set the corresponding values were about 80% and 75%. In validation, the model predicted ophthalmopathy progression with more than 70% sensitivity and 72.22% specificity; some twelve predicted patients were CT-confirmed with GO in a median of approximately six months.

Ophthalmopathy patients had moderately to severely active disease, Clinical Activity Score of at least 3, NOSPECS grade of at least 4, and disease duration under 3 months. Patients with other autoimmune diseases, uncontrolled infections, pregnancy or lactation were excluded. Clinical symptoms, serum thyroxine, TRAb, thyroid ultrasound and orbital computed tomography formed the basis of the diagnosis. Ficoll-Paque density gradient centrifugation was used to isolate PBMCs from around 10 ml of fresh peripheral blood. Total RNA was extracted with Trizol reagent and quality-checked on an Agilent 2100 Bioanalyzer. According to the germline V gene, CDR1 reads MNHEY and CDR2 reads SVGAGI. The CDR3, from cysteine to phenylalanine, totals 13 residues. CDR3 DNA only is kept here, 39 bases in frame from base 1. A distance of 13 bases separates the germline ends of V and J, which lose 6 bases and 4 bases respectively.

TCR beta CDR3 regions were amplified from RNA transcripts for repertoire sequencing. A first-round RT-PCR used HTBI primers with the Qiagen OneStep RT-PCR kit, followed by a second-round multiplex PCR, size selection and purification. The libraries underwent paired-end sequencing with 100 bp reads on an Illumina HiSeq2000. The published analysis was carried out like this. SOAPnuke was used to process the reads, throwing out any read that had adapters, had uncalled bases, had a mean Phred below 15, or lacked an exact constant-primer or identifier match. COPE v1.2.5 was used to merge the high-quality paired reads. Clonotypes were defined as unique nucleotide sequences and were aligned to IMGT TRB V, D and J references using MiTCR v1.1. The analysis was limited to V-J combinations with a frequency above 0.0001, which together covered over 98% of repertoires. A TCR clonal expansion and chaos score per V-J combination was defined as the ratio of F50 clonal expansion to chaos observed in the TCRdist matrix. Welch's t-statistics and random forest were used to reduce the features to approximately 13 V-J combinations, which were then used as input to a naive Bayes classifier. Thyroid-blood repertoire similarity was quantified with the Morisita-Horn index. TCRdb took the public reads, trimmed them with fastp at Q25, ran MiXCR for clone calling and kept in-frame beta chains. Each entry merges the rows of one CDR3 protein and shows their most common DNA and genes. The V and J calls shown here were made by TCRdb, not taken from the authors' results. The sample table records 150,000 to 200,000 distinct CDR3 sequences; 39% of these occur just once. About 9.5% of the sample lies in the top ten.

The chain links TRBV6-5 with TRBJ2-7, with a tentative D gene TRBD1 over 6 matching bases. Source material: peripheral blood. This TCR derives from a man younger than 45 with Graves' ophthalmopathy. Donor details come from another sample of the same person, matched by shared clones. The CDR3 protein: CASSSDSKYEQYF. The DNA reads TGTGCCAGCAGCTCGGACAGTAAGTACGAGCAGTACTTC.